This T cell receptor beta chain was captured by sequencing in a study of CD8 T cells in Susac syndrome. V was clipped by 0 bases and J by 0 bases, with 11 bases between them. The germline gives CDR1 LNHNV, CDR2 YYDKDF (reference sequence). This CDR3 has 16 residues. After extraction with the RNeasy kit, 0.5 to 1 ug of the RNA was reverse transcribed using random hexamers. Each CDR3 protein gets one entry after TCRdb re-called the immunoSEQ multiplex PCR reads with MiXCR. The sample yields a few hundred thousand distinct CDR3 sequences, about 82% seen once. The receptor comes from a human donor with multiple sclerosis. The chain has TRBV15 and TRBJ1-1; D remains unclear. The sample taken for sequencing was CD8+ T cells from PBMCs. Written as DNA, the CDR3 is TGTGCCACCAGCAGAGATGAAGTCAGGATGAACACTGAAGCTTTCTTT. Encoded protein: CATSRDEVRMNTEAFF.